The rows below give T cell receptor beta chains drawn from one sample of a study of CD8 T cells in Susac syndrome. TCRdb re-derived calls from the immunoSEQ multiplex PCR reads in MiXCR, one entry per CDR3 protein. This sample has 27,000 or so distinct CDR3 sequences, with around 95% found just once. Sequencing was carried out using CD8+ T cells from PBMCs. Every receptor here comes from a human donor in good health. CDR3s include the opening cysteine and the closing phenylalanine or tryptophan. The D gene is left open where the match is weak. A row's size may be missing; if present it is once, few, many or a size class.

cdr3_nt	cdr3_aa	j_call	d_call	v_call	clone_size
TGCGCCAGCAGCCAAGATCGTGCCGCAGGGGGATATGAAAAACTGTTTTTT	CASSQDRAAGGYEKLFF	TRBJ1-4	TRBD1	TRBV4-3	-
TGTGCTAGTGGTTTGGGGGACAGGCTTCCCGAAGCTTTCTTT	CASGLGDRLPEAFF	TRBJ1-1	TRBD1	TRBV12-5	-
TGCGCCAGCACCCAGACAGGGGGCGATCAGCCCCAGCATTTT	CASTQTGGDQPQHF	TRBJ1-5	TRBD1	TRBV10-2	once
TGCGCCAGCAGCCCCGAGGGGGATCAGCCCCAGCATTTT	CASSPEGDQPQHF	TRBJ1-5	-	TRBV5-1	-
TGTGCCAGCAGTCCCCCGATAACAGCGGGGGTGGGAGATACGCAGTATTTT	CASSPPITAGVGDTQYF	TRBJ2-3	TRBD2	TRBV12-3/TRBV12-4	-
TGTGCCAGCAGTTTAGCTTACGAGCAGTTCTTC	CASSLAYEQFF	TRBJ2-1	-	TRBV12-3/TRBV12-4	-
TGTGCCAGCAGCCACTTGACAGAGTCTGGAAACACCATATATTTT	CASSHLTESGNTIYF	TRBJ1-3	-	TRBV6-1	-
TGTGCCAGCAGCTTAGCCCGGACACTCTACAATGAGCAGTTCTTC	CASSLARTLYNEQFF	TRBJ2-1	-	TRBV11-2	-
TGCAGCGTTGTCTCGAGTACAGGGAACACCGGGGAGCTGTTTTTT	CSVVSSTGNTGELFF	TRBJ2-2	-	TRBV29-1	-
TGCAGTGCTAGAGATCCCCGGGTAGGGGGTCCCTACGAGCAGTACTTC	CSARDPRVGGPYEQYF	TRBJ2-7	-	TRBV20-1	-
TGCAGTGCTTTACAGGGGGATGGGCAGTTCTTC	CSALQGDGQFF	TRBJ2-1	TRBD1	TRBV20-1	-
TGTGCTAGTGGTTTGGATCTGGCGACCCAGTACTTC	CASGLDLATQYF	TRBJ2-5	-	TRBV12-5	-
TGTGCCAGCACACCGGGACACGGAAACTATGGCTACACCTTC	CASTPGHGNYGYTF	TRBJ1-2	-	TRBV5-4	-
TGCAGTGCTAAGAAGGGGGACTGGGACACTGAAGCTTTCTTT	CSAKKGDWDTEAFF	TRBJ1-1	-	TRBV20-1	-
TGCAGTGCTAGACCTAGCGGGGGGCAGGAGCAGTTCTTC	CSARPSGGQEQFF	TRBJ2-1	TRBD2	TRBV20-1	-
TGTGCCAGCAGCCTACGACACGCGCTCGAGGGGTTATCCGGGGAGCTGTTTTTT	CASSLRHALEGLSGELFF	TRBJ2-2	-	TRBV3-1	-
TGCAGTGCCTCCTCCCCGGGACTAGCGGGGGACGAGCAGTTCTTC	CSASSPGLAGDEQFF	TRBJ2-1	TRBD2	TRBV20-1	once
TGTGCCAGCAGCCCCACCCAGGGCTCCTACGAGCAGTACTTC	CASSPTQGSYEQYF	TRBJ2-7	-	TRBV11-2	-
TGCAGCGTTGAAATCCCGCCGGTGGCTAGATCCATCAATGAGCAGTTCTTC	CSVEIPPVARSINEQFF	TRBJ2-1	-	TRBV29-1	-
TGTGCCAGCAGTTACCAGACAGGGACAGGGTTGAACACTGAAGCTTTCTTT	CASSYQTGTGLNTEAFF	TRBJ1-1	TRBD1	TRBV6-2/TRBV6-3	-
TGTGCCATCAGTGAACCCCCGCGGCGGACGGAGCTGTTTTTT	CAISEPPRRTELFF	TRBJ2-2	-	TRBV10-3	once
TGCGCCAGCAGCCAAGATTCTAGGCAGGGTTGGACAGATACGCAGTATTTT	CASSQDSRQGWTDTQYF	TRBJ2-3	-	TRBV4-3	-
TGTGCCAGCAGTCTCGGGACGGACCCCTACGAGCAGTACTTC	CASSLGTDPYEQYF	TRBJ2-7	-	TRBV27	once
TGTGCCAGCAGCTCGACAGTCTACGAGCAGTACTTC	CASSSTVYEQYF	TRBJ2-7	-	TRBV7-9	-
TGTGCCAGCGTGTTCGGGGGGACAGAAGCTTTCTTT	CASVFGGTEAFF	TRBJ1-1	-	TRBV12-3/TRBV12-4	-
TGTGCCAGCAGTCTCAGGGTAGGGGGCTCGGCAGATACGCAGTATTTT	CASSLRVGGSADTQYF	TRBJ2-3	TRBD1	TRBV12-3/TRBV12-4	-
TGTGCCAGCAGCCGATCTAGTCTAGCGGGGAGAATCAATGAGCAGTTCTTC	CASSRSSLAGRINEQFF	TRBJ2-1	TRBD2	TRBV3-1	-
TGCAGCAGTACTAGCACAGATACGCAGTATTTT	CSSTSTDTQYF	TRBJ2-3	-	TRBV29-1	-
TGTGCCAGCAGTTTCGACAGGGTTGAGCCCCAGCATTTT	CASSFDRVEPQHF	TRBJ1-5	TRBD1	TRBV6-2/TRBV6-3	-
TGCGCCAGCAGTCAATCTGACGTTCGGACGGTGAACACTGAAGCTTTCTTT	CASSQSDVRTVNTEAFF	TRBJ1-1	-	TRBV23-1	-
TGTGCCATCAGTGACGGTCTCGGATTCACAGATACGCAGTATTTT	CAISDGLGFTDTQYF	TRBJ2-3	-	TRBV10-3	-
TGCAGTGCTAGGTTCGGATCAAACTACGAGCAGTACTTC	CSARFGSNYEQYF	TRBJ2-7	-	TRBV20-1	-
TGTGCCAGCAGCCTTCGTGCTAGCGGGGGCGGCACAGATACGCAGTATTTT	CASSLRASGGGTDTQYF	TRBJ2-3	TRBD2	TRBV7-7	-
TGCAGTGCTAGAGGAGCGGGACATACCAACACTGAAGCTTTCTTT	CSARGAGHTNTEAFF	TRBJ1-1	-	TRBV20-1	once
TGTGCCAGCAGTCCCAACCACCGGGACTACGAGCAGTACTTC	CASSPNHRDYEQYF	TRBJ2-7	-	TRBV27	-
TGTGCCAGCAGCCAGGGACTTTCCTTGCAGTTCTTC	CASSQGLSLQFF	TRBJ2-1	-	TRBV7-9	-
TGCAGCGTTGACAACGGACAGGGACTCAACTATGGCTACACCTTC	CSVDNGQGLNYGYTF	TRBJ1-2	TRBD1	TRBV29-1	once
TGCGCCAGCAGCCAAGATAAAGCCCTCTACGAGCAGTACTTC	CASSQDKALYEQYF	TRBJ2-7	-	TRBV4-3	-
TGTGCCAGCAGTTTACCCGGGACAGGGGGCCTCACCGGGGAGCTGTTTTTT	CASSLPGTGGLTGELFF	TRBJ2-2	TRBD1	TRBV5-4	-
TGCAGCGTCCCTACGGACGGCCAAGCAGCTTTCTTT	CSVPTDGQAAFF	TRBJ1-1	-	TRBV29-1	-
TGTGCCAGCAGCTTAATCGGGGGGCCCACAGATACGCAGTATTTT	CASSLIGGPTDTQYF	TRBJ2-3	-	TRBV7-8	-
TGCGCCAGCAGCCAAGACGCCATCTCTGGAAACACCATATATTTT	CASSQDAISGNTIYF	TRBJ1-3	-	TRBV4-3	-
TGCGCCAGCACCTTTGAGGGGGCAGGGAATGAGCAGTTCTTC	CASTFEGAGNEQFF	TRBJ2-1	TRBD1	TRBV5-1	few
TGCGCCAGCAGCTCCCAGGTAACCTATGGCTACACCTTC	CASSSQVTYGYTF	TRBJ1-2	-	TRBV5-1	-
TGTGCCAGCAGTTACGTCGGGGTCCATGAGCAGTTCTTC	CASSYVGVHEQFF	TRBJ2-1	-	TRBV6-2/TRBV6-3	-
TGTGCCACCTCCTCCGGGGGTTACAATGAGCAGTTCTTC	CATSSGGYNEQFF	TRBJ2-1	-	TRBV24-1	-
TGTGCCAGCAGTTACTCAAACGAGAGGAACACTGAAGCTTTCTTT	CASSYSNERNTEAFF	TRBJ1-1	-	TRBV6-6	-
TGTGCCAGCAGTCTTGGGCGCGGGACCCTCCAGCCCCAGCATTTT	CASSLGRGTLQPQHF	TRBJ1-5	-	TRBV2	-
TGTGCCAGCAGCCAATCGATTCCAGACAGGGGAATCGCTGAAGCTTTCTTT	CASSQSIPDRGIAEAFF	TRBJ1-1	TRBD1	TRBV3-1	-
TGCAGTGCTAGAGACCCGGCGTACAATGAGCAGTTCTTC	CSARDPAYNEQFF	TRBJ2-1	-	TRBV20-1	-
TGTGCCAGCAGCTCGTCATACTGGGGAGATGAAGCTTTCTTT	CASSSSYWGDEAFF	TRBJ1-1	-	TRBV7-9	-